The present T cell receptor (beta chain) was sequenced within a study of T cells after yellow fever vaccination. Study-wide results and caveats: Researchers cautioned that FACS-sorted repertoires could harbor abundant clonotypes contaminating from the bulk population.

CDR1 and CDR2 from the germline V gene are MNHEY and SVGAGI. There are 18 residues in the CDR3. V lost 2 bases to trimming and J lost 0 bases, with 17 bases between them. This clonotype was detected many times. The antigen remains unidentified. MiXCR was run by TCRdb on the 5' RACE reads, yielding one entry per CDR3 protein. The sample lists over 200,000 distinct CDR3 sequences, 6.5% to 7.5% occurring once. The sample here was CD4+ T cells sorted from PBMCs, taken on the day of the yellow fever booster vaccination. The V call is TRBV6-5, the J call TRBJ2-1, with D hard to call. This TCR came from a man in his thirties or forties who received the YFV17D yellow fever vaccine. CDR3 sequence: CASSYGVSSISSYNEQFF. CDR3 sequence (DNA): TGTGCCAGCAGTTACGGTGTGTCCTCTATCTCCTCCTACAATGAGCAGTTCTTC.